This TCR beta chain comes out of a study of identical twins. V shed 4 bases and J shed 1 base, with 10 bases lying between them. Germline V gene lookup returns CDR1 GTSNPN and CDR2 SVGIG (reference sequence). The length of the CDR3 is 13 residues. TCRdb recomputed calls from the 5' RACE reads with MiXCR, one row per CDR3 protein. The data show about 690,000 distinct CDR3 sequences, around 5.7% seen once. The gene calls are TRBV30 and TRBJ1-1; D call uncertain. This TCR was sampled from a man younger than 35 in good health. What was sequenced was naive T cells sorted from blood. The DNA for the CDR3 is TGTGCCTGGAAACCCTTAAGGAACACTGAAGCTTTCTTT. Encoded protein: CAWKPLRNTEAFF.